The entry below gives a single T cell receptor (beta chain) sequence along with its context. Source study methods: The authors used CDR3 differences across clinicopathological groups to build a distant-metastasis classifier for papillary thyroid cancer. TCRdb used MiXCR to call clones anew from the PCR reads. The V and J calls follow TCRdb's processing rather than the paper's. The top ten hold 17% of the sample, which has under 25,000 clones, 10% to 15% seen once. This sample is part of a study of metastatic and nonmetastatic thyroid tumors. No patient had received any treatment before thyroid surgery. The CDR3 is 15 amino acids. Per the germline V gene, CDR1 is SGHDT and CDR2 is YYEEEE. Trimming shortened V by 0 bases and J by 5 bases, and 13 bases separated the two germline ends.

V and J are TRBV5-6 and TRBJ2-3, with D perhaps matching TRBD2 (6 bases). The sequence came from a female donor with papillary thyroid cancer or a benign thyroid nodule (not recorded which). Some clones in this sample may be carry-over from other donors' samples. The specimen sequenced was blood. CDR3 residues: CASSLEGGEVDTQYF. The CDR3, as DNA: TGTGCCAGCAGCTTGGAGGGCGGGGAGGTAGATACGCAGTATTTT. The whole variable domain, filled in from reference TRBV5-6 and TRBJ2-3, reads DAGVTQSPTHLIKTRGQQVTLRCSPKSGHDTVSWYQQALGQGPQFIFQYYEEEERQRGNFPDRFSGHQFPNYSSELNVNALLLGDSALYLCASSLEGGEVDTQYFGPGTRLTVL.